This entry features one TCR beta chain sequence. The CDR3 has 15 residues. Looked up from germline, CDR1 is SGHTA and CDR2 is FQGNSA. Trimming removed 1 base at V and 2 bases at J, with 11 bases between. Preparation of the TCRbeta library involved a method that used unique molecular identifiers. TCRdb re-analysed the PCR reads in MiXCR, keeping a single row per CDR3 protein. The sample holds a few hundred thousand distinct CDR3 sequences; around 9.1% are singletons and the top ten take about 8%. This sample is part of a study of T-cell reconstitution after alpha-beta-depleted transplantation in children.

The sequence was obtained from a boy less than two years old with acute myeloid leukemia, due to receive a stem cell transplant. The sample consisted of PBMCs, taken before TCRalphabeta/CD19-depleted stem cell transplant. V and J are TRBV7-2 and TRBJ1-2; D call uncertain. CDR3 in DNA: TGTGCCAGCAGCTTAGAGGCAAGGGTCAACTATGGCTACACCTTC. Translating gives CASSLEARVNYGYTF.